Below, 8 T cell receptor beta chains from the same sample are listed, as sequenced in a study of blood T cell repertoires in COVID-19 (dated by TCRdb to about 2020). Receptor libraries were prepared by the immunoSEQ multiplex PCR assay. In its TCRdb copy, this immuneACCESS table keeps in-frame sequences only and misses some clones. Where compared with another copy, unresolved V genes explain less than half of these, and the others have no known cause. The sample profile shows roughly 100,000 clones; approximately 90% of them were found once. In total, the top ten clones hold 5% to 6% of the sample. Sequencing used peripheral blood. Receptors originate from a man aged 50-59 years with acute or convalescent COVID-19.

The table lists this clone with a count of one. V and J are TRBV5-6 and TRBJ2-3, with D possibly being TRBD2 (6 bases). The germline gives CDR1 SGHDT, CDR2 YYEEEE. V shed 3 bases and J shed 5 bases, with 13 bases lying between them. This CDR3 spans 14 amino acids. The CDR3 sequence is CASSSGLEQDTQYF. In nucleotides, the CDR3 is TGTGCCAGCAGCTCGGGACTCGAGCAAGATACGCAGTATTTT. The full variable domain, rest sourced from reference TRBV5-6 and TRBJ2-3, is DAGVTQSPTHLIKTRGQQVTLRCSPKSGHDTVSWYQQALGQGPQFIFQYYEEEERQRGNFPDRFSGHQFPNYSSELNVNALLLGDSALYLCASSSGLEQDTQYFGPGTRLTVL.

V and J are TRBV7-9 and TRBJ2-3, with TRBD2 matching 16 bases. This CDR3 comprises 16 residues. CDR1 and CDR2 from the germline V gene are SEHNR and FQNEAQ (reference sequence). Trimming cost V 5 bases and J 13 bases; bases outside gene matches: 12. Written as DNA, the CDR3 is TGTGCCAGCAGCGCCCCGGGACTAGCGGGAGGGCCACCGGAGTATTTT. Protein sequence: CASSAPGLAGGPPEYF. Looking up the rest from reference TRBV7-9 and TRBJ2-3 gives the full variable domain: DTGVSQNPRHKITKRGQNVTFRCDPISEHNRLYWYRQTLGQGPEFLTYFQNEAQLEKSRLLSDRFSAERPKGSFSTLEIQRTEQGDSAMYLCASSAPGLAGGPPEYFGPGTRLTVL.

Only one count was recorded for this clone. The rearrangement links TRBV5-5 to TRBJ2-5; tentatively, D is TRBD2 (5 bases). Germline values: CDR1 SGHKS, CDR2 YYEKEE (reference sequence). With 2 bases removed from V and 2 bases from J, the gap between germline ends came to 10 bases. This CDR3 spans 14 amino acids. CDR3 bases: TGTGCCAGCAGCTTCCTAGCTTCTCAAGAGACCCAGTACTTC. Protein product: CASSFLASQETQYF.

This chain connects TRBV3-1 (or the pseudogene TRBV3-2) to TRBJ2-5; D possibly corresponds to TRBD1 (6 bases). The CDR3 sequence is 19 residues long. The germline CDR1 and CDR2 sequences are LGHDT and YNNKEL (reference sequence). V was cut by 5 bases and J by 7 bases, with 32 bases left in between. The CDR3 coding sequence is TGTGCCAGCAGCACAGGGCTCCGGGTGCTAGTCGTGAATCGAGTGACCCAGTACTTC. Amino acid sequence: CASSTGLRVLVVNRVTQYF.

The J gene is TRBJ1-2, the V gene TRBV9, with 7 bases matching TRBD1. The CDR3 is 15 residues long. Germline loops: CDR1 SGDLS, CDR2 YYNGEE. Losses at the gene ends were 3 bases for V and 3 bases for J; bases not matched to a gene: 8. The CDR3 DNA sequence: TGTGCCAGCAGCGCTGATACAGGGGTTGACTATGGCTACACCTTC. Protein product: CASSADTGVDYGYTF.

This clone was recorded only once. J is TRBJ1-3 and V is TRBV6-5, with TRBD1 identical over 8 bases. This CDR3 region has 15 residues. With 3 bases clipped from V and 0 bases from J, the junction kept 1 base outside the gene matches. The V gene's germline CDR1 is MNHEY and CDR2 SVGAGI. Here the CDR3 reads CASSYTGGSGNTIYF. As DNA, the CDR3 is TGTGCCAGCAGTTATACAGGGGGCTCTGGAAACACCATATATTTT.

V and J are TRBV7-2 and TRBJ2-5; possibly TRBD2 for D (5 bases). The germline CDR1 and CDR2 sequences are SGHTA and FQGNSA. The length of the CDR3 is 16 residues. V shed 5 bases and J shed 5 bases, with 21 bases lying between them. As DNA, the CDR3 is TGTGCCAGCAGCCAGTACCGGACTCGAACCTCGGAGACCCAGTACTTC. Translated: CASSQYRTRTSETQYF.

This chain uses TRBV27 with TRBJ1-6; the match to TRBD1 covers 9 bases. Germline V gene lookup returns CDR1 MNHEY and CDR2 SMNVEV (reference sequence). V lost 7 bases to trimming and J lost 6 bases; unmatched junction nucleotides: 7. The CDR3 loop spans 15 amino acids. As DNA, the CDR3 is TGTGCCAGCACCCGCCGGGACAGGGTTAATTCACCCCTCCACTTT. The encoded protein is CASTRRDRVNSPLHF.